This TCR beta chain was identified during a study of T-cell memory formation after mild COVID-19. This clonotype was recorded a few times. The CDR3 covers 13 residues. Trimming cost V 0 bases and J 4 bases, with 6 bases left between them. Germline V gene sequence: CDR1 LGHNA, CDR2 YNFKEQ. TCRdb re-analysed the 5' RACE reads in MiXCR, keeping a single row per CDR3 protein. Among approximately 410,000 distinct CDR3 sequences listed, around a quarter were seen once. The specimen sequenced was PBMCs or a T cell subset sorted from them (not recorded which). The TCR sequence derives from an adult woman who had mild COVID-19 (a few samples of this study predate the infection). Cell type and time point are not known. This chain joins TRBV4-2 and TRBJ1-2; D not resolved. The CDR3 sequence is CASSQENGYGYTF. CDR3 coding DNA: TGTGCCAGCAGCCAAGAGAACGGCTATGGCTACACCTTC.